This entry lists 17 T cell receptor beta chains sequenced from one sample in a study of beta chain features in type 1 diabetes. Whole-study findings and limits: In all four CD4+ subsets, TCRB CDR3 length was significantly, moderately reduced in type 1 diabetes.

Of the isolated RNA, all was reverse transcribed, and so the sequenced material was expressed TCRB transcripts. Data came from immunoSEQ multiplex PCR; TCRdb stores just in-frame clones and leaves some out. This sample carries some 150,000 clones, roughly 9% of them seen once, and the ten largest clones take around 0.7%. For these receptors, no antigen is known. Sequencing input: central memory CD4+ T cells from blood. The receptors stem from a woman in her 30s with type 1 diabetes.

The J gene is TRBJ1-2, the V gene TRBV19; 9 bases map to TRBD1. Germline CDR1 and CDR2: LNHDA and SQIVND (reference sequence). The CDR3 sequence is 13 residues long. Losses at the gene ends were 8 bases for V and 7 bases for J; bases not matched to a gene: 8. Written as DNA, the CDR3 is TGTGCCAGTTCAGAACAGGGGGCTTTTGGCTACACCTTC. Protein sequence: CASSEQGAFGYTF.

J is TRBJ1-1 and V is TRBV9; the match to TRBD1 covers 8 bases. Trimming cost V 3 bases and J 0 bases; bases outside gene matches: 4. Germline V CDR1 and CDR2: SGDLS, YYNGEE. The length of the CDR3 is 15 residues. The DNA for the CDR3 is TGTGCCAGCAGCGATCCAGGGGGCCTGAACACTGAAGCTTTCTTT. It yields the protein CASSDPGGLNTEAFF.

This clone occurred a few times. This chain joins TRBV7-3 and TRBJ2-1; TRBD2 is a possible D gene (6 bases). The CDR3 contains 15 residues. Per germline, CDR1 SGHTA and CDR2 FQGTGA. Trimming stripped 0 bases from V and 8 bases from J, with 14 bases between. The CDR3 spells CASSLTGLPPDEQFF. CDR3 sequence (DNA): TGTGCCAGCAGCTTAACGGGACTGCCTCCCGATGAGCAGTTCTTC.

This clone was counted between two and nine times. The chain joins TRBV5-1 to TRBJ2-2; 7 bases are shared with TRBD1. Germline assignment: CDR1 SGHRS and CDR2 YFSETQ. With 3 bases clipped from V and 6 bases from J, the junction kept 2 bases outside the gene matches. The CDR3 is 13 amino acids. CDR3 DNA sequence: TGCGCCAGCAGCTGGGACAGTCCCGGGGAGCTGTTTTTT. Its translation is CASSWDSPGELFF.

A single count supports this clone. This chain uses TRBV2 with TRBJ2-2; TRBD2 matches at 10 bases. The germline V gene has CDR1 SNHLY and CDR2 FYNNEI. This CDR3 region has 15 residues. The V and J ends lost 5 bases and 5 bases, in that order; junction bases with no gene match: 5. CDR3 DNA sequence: TGTGCCAGCAGTCGACTAGCGGGTGGAACCGGGGAGCTGTTTTTT. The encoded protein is CASSRLAGGTGELFF.

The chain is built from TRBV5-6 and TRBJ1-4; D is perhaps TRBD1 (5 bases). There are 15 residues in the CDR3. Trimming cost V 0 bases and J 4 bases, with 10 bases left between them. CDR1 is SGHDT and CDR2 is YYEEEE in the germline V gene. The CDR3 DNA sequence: TGTGCCAGCAGCTTGGCCCTGACAGTTAATGAAAAACTGTTTTTT. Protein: CASSLALTVNEKLFF.

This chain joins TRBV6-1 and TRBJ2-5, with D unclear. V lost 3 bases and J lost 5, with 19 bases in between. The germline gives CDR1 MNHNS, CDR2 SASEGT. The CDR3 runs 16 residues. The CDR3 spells CASSDSFGRPRETQYF. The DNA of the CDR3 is TGTGCCAGCAGTGATTCGTTTGGCAGGCCAAGGGAGACCCAGTACTTC.

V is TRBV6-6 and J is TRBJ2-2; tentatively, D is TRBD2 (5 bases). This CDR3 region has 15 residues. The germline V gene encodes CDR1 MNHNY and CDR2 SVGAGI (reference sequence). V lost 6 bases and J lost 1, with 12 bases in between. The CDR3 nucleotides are TGTGCCAGCAGCCCCCGGGGAATGAACACCGGGGAGCTGTTTTTT. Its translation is CASSPRGMNTGELFF.

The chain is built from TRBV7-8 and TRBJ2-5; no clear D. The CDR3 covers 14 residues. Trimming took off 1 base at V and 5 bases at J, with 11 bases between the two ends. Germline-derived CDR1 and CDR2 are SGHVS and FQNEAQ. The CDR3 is CASSLEPGMETQYF. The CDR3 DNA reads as TGTGCCAGCAGCTTAGAGCCGGGTATGGAGACCCAGTACTTC.

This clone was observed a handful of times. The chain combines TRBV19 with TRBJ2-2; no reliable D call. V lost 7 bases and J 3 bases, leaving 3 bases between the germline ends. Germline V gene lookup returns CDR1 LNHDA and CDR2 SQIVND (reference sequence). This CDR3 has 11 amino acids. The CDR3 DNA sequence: TGTGCCAGTACGGACACCGGGGAGCTGTTTTTT. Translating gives CASTDTGELFF.

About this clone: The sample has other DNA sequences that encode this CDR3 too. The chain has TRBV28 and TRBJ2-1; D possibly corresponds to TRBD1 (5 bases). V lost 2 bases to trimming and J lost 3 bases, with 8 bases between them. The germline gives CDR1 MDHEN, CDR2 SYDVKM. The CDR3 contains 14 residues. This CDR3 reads CASSLRGGYNEQFF. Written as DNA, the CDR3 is TGTGCCAGCAGTTTAAGGGGCGGCTACAATGAGCAGTTCTTC.

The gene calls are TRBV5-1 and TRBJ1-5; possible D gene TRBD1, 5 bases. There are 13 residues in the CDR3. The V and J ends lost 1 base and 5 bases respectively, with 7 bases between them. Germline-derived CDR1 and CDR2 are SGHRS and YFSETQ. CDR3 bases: TGCGCCAGCAGCTTGATGACAGATCAGCCCCAGCATTTT. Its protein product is CASSLMTDQPQHF.

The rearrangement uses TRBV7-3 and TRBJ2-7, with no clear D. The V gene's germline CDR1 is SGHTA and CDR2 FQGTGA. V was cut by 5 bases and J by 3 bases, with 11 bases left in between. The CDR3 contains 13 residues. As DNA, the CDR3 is TGTGCCAGCAGCCTCTCTCCCTACTACGAGCAGTACTTC. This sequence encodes CASSLSPYYEQYF.

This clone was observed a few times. The CDR3 region has the DNA TGTGCCAGCAGTGAGTGGAGCACTGAAGCTTTCTTT. This gives the protein CASSEWSTEAFF. The chain recombines TRBV6-1 with TRBJ1-1; D is ambiguous. The germline CDR1 and CDR2 sequences are MNHNS and SASEGT. CDR3 length equals 12 residues. V lost 3 bases and J lost 4, with 6 bases in between.

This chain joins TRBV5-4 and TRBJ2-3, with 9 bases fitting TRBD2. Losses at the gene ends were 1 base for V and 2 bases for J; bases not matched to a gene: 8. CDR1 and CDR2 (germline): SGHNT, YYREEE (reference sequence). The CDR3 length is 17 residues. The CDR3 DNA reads TGTGCCAGCAGCTTGAAATCTAGCGGGGAATCCACAGATACGCAGTATTTT. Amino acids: CASSLKSSGESTDTQYF.

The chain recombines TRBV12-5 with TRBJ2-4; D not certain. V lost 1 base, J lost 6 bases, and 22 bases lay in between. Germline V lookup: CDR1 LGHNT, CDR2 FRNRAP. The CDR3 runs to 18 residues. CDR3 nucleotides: TGTGCTAGTGGTTTGGCTCGAGGATCACAAGAGACGGGAAACATTCAGTACTTC. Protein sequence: CASGLARGSQETGNIQYF.

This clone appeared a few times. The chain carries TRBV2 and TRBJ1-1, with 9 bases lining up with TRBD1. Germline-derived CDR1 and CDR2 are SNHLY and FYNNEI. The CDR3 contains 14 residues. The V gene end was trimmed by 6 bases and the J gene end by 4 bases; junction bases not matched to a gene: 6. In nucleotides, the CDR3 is TGTGCCAGCAGCGGACAGGGGTCGAGCACTGAAGCTTTCTTT. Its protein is CASSGQGSSTEAFF.